This T cell receptor beta chain was sequenced in a study of regulatory T cells in long-lasting Graves disease. In its sample, this clonotype was seen many times. With V trimmed by 2 bases and J by 5 bases, 7 bases remained unmatched. Looked up from germline, CDR1 is KGHSH and CDR2 is LQKENI. There are 16 residues in the CDR3. Time point given: newly diagnosed GD, antithyroid drugs for less than 3 months. The TCR library was made from RNA extracted from PBMCs. Recruitment took place at an endocrinology department in Xi'an, China. iRepertoire HTBI primers and Arm-PCR of CDR3 regions built TCR beta libraries. From the multiplex PCR reads, TCRdb called clonotypes with MiXCR, one entry per CDR3 protein. The sample records about 520,000 distinct CDR3 sequences, around 11% being singletons. These data were also reused for a study on T cells in Graves' hyperthyroidism and ophthalmopathy. That source reports: The hyperthyroidism was newly diagnosed and had lasted under 2 months; the patients were aged 18 to 65. The HTBI primer set drove a first-round RT-PCR of the TCR CDR3. Blood samples included most of the expanded thyroid clonotypes exceeding 0.001.

The source of this sequence is a woman between 25 and 40 years old with Graves disease. This chain connects TRBV18 to TRBJ2-3, with TRBD2 matching 10 bases. The sample here was peripheral blood mononuclear cells (PBMCs), taken at new diagnosis, from a patient treated with antithyroid drugs. The CDR3 DNA is TGTGCCAGCTCACCAAATCTAGCGGGAGTTGGAGATACGCAGTATTTT. Protein sequence: CASSPNLAGVGDTQYF. The full variable domain, with the rest looked up from reference TRBV18 and TRBJ2-3, is NAGVMQNPRHLVRRRGQEARLRCSPMKGHSHVYWYRQLPEEGLKFMVYLQKENIIDESGMPKERFSAEFPKEGPSILRIQQVVRGDSAAYFCASSPNLAGVGDTQYFGPGTRLTVL.